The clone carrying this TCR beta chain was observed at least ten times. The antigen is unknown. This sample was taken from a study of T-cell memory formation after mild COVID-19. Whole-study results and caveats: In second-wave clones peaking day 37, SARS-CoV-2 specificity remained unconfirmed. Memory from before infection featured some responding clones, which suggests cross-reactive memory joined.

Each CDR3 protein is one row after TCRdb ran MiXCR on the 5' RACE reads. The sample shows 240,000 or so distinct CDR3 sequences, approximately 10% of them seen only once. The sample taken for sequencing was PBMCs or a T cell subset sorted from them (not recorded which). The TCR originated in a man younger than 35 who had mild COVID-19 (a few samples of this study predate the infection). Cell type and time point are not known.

In nucleotides, the CDR3 is TGTGCCAGCAGCGGTTTGTACACCGGGGAGCTGTTTTTT. Amino acids: CASSGLYTGELFF. The chain is built from TRBV11-2 and TRBJ2-2, with D unresolved. This CDR3 region has 13 residues. The germline V gene encodes CDR1 SGHAT and CDR2 FQNNGV. V shed 5 bases and J shed 3 bases, with 7 bases lying between them.